The entry that follows covers one T cell receptor beta chain sequence. The data were taken from a study of PD-L1 blockade in urothelial cancer. Study details: Researchers looked at the blood 3 weeks (second dose) and 6 weeks after treatment began.

The repertoire was sequenced with immunoSEQ multiplex PCR; TCRdb's copy has only in-frame clones and lacks some. The data contain approximately 32,000 clones, approximately 80% of them singletons. This clonotype was sampled from a man between 60 and 70 years old with urothelial cancer. The sample here was PBMCs, taken around atezolizumab (anti-PD-L1) treatment.

The CDR3 sequence is CAWSVGGQINEQFF. The DNA of the CDR3 is TGTGCCTGGAGTGTAGGAGGTCAGATCAATGAGCAGTTCTTC. The V and J genes are TRBV30 and TRBJ2-1, with D possibly matching TRBD2 (5 bases). CDR3 length: 14 amino acids. The germline V gene has CDR1 GTSNPN and CDR2 SVGIG (reference sequence). Deletions cut 0 bases from V and 6 bases from J, with 12 bases between. Full variable domain (rest looked up from reference TRBV30 and TRBJ2-1): SQTIHQWPATLVQPVGSPLSLECTVEGTSNPNLYWYRQAAGRGLQLLFYSVGIGQISSEVPQNLSASRPQDRQFILSSKKLLLSDSGFYLCAWSVGGQINEQFFGPGTRLTVL.